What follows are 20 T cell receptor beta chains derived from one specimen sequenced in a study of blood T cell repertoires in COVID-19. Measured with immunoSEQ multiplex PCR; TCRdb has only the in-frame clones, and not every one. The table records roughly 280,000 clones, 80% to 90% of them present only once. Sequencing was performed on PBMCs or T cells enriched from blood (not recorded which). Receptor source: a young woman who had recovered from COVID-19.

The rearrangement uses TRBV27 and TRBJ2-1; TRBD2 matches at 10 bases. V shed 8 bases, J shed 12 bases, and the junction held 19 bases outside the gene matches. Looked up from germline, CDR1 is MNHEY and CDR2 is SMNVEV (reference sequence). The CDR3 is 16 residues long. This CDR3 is CASHPLSTSGLEGQFF. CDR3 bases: TGTGCCAGCCACCCTCTATCGACTAGCGGGTTGGAAGGGCAGTTCTTC.

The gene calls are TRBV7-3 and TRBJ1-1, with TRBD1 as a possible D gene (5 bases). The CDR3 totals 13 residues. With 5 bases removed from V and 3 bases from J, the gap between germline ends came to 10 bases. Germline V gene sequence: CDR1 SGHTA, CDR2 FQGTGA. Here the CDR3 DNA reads TGTGCCAGCAGCCAGGGCAGGGACACTGAAGCTTTCTTT. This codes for CASSQGRDTEAFF.

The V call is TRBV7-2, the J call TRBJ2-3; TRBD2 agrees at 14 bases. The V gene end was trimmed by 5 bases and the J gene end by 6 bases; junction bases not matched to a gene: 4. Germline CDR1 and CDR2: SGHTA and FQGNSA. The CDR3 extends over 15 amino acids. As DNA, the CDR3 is TGTGCCAGCAGCGCCGGGACTAGCGGGGGTGATACGCAGTATTTT. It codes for CASSAGTSGGDTQYF.

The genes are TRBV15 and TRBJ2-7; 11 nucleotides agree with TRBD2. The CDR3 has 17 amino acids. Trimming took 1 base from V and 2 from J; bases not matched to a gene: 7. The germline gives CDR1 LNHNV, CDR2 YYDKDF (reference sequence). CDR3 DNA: TGTGCCACCAGCAGAGGGTCTAGCGGGGGGCCCACCTACGAGCAGTACTTC. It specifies CATSRGSSGGPTYEQYF.

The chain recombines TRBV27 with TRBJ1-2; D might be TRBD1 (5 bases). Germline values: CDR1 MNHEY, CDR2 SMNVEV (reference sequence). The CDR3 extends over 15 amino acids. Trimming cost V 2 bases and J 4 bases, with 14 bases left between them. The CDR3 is CASSLRGGTLYGYTF. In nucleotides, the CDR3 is TGTGCCAGCAGTTTACGCGGGGGTACCCTCTATGGCTACACCTTC.

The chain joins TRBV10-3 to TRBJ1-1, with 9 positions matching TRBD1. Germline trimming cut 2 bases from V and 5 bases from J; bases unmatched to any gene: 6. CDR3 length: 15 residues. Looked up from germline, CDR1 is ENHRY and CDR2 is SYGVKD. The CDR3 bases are TGTGCCATCAGTGAGCCGGGACAGGGAGGGACTGAAGCTTTCTTT. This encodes CAISEPGQGGTEAFF.

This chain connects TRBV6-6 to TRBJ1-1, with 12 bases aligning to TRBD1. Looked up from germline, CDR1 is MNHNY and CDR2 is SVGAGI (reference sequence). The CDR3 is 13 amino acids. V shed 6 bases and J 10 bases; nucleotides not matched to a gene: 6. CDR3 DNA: TGTGCCAGCAGCCAGGGACAGGGGGCGAGAGCTTTCTTT. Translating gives CASSQGQGARAFF.

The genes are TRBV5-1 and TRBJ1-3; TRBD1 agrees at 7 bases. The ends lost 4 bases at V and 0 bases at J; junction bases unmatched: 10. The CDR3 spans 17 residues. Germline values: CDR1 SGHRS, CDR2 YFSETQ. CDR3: CASSPDRVTYSGNTIYF. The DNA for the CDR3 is TGCGCCAGCAGCCCCGACAGGGTCACTTACTCTGGAAACACCATATATTTT.

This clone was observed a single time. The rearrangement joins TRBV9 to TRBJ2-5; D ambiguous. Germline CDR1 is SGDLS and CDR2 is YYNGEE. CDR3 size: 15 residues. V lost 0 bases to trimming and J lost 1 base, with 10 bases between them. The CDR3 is CASSVDSGPQETQYF. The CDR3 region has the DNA TGTGCCAGCAGCGTAGATTCAGGTCCCCAAGAGACCCAGTACTTC.

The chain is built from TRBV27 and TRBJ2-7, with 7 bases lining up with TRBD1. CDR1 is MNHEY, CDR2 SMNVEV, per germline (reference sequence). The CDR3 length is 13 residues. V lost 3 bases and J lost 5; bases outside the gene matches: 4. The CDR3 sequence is CASSLTGIHEQYF. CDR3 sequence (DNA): TGTGCCAGCAGTTTGACAGGGATCCACGAGCAGTACTTC.

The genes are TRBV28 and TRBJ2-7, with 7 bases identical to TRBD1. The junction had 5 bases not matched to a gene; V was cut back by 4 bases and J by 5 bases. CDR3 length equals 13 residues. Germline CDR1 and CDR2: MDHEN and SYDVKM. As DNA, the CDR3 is TGTGCCAGCAGTTCTACAGGGGTCGACGAGCAGTACTTC. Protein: CASSSTGVDEQYF. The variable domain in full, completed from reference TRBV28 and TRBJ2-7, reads DVKVTQSSRYLVKRTGEKVFLECVQDMDHENMFWYRQDPGLGLRLIYFSYDVKMKEKGDIPEGYSVSREKKERFSLILESASTNQTSMYLCASSSTGVDEQYFGPGTRLTVT.

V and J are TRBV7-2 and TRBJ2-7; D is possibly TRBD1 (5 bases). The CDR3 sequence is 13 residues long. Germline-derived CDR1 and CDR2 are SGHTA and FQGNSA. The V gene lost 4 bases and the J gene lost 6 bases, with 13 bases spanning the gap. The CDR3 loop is CASSSYRLAEQYF. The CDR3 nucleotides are TGTGCCAGCAGCTCGTACAGGCTTGCCGAGCAGTACTTC.

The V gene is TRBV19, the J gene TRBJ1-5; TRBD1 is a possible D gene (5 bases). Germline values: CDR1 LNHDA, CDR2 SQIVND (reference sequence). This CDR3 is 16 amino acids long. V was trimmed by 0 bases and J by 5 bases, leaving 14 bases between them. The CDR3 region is CASSIDRTPTDQPQHF. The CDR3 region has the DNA TGTGCCAGTAGTATAGACCGGACACCCACCGATCAGCCCCAGCATTTT.

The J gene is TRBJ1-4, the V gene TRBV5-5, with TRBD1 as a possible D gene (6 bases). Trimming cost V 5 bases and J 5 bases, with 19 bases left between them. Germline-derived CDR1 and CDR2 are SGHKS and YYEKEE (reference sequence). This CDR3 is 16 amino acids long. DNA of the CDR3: TGTGCCAGCAGTTTCGGGGGGGCGCACGTAAATGAAAAACTGTTTTTT. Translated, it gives CASSFGGAHVNEKLFF.

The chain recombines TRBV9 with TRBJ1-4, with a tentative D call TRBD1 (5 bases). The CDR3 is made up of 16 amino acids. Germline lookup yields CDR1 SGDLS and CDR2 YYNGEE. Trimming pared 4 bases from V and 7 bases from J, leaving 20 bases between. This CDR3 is CASSRRGGGLGEKLFF. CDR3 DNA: TGTGCCAGCAGCCGGAGGGGCGGCGGGCTGGGTGAAAAACTGTTTTTT.

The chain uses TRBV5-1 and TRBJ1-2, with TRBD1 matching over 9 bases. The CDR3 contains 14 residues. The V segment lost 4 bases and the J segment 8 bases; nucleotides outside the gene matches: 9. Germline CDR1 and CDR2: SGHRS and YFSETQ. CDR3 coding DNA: TGCGCCAGCAGCCCGGTACAGGGGGCGCAGGGCTACACCTTC. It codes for CASSPVQGAQGYTF.

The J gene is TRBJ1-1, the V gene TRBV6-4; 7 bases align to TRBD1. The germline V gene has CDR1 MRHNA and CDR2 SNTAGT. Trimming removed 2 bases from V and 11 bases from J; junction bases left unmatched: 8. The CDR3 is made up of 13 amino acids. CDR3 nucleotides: TGTGCCAGCAGTGACCCGACAGGGTGCTATGCTTTCTTT. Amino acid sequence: CASSDPTGCYAFF.

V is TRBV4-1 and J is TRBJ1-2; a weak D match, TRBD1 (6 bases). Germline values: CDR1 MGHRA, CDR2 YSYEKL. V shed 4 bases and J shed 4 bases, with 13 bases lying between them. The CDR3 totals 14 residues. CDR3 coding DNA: TGCGCCAGCAGCCCGCGGACAGTAAGCTATGGCTACACCTTC. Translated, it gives CASSPRTVSYGYTF.

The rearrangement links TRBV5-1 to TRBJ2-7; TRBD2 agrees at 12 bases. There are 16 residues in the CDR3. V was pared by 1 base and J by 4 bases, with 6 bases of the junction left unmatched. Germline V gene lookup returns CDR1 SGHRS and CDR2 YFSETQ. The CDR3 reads CASSLTTSGGWYEQYF. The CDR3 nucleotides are TGCGCCAGCAGCTTGACCACTAGCGGGGGGTGGTACGAGCAGTACTTC.

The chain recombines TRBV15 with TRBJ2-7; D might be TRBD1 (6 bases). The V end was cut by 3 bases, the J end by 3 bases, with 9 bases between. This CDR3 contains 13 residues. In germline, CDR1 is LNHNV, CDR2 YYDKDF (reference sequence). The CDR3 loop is CATSRVQGYEQYF. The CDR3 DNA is TGTGCCACCAGCAGGGTACAGGGCTACGAGCAGTACTTC.